Reported below is one TCR beta chain. The target of this receptor is not known. The sample holds no much larger clone one base away, and base qualities are not on file. Patients with a history of autoimmune disease or receiving systemic immunosuppression were excluded from the trial. Peripheral blood for TCR sequencing was collected from all dose cohorts at baseline, on cycle 4 day 1, and on cycle 7 day 1. The samples were drawn from a first-in-human, open-label, multicenter phase I dose-escalation trial of ivuxolimab. Adults with locally advanced or metastatic melanoma, renal cell carcinoma, hepatocellular carcinoma or head and neck squamous cell carcinoma were enrolled in the trial. CD4+ and CD8+ T cells were sorted separately from peripheral blood before TCR sequencing. The sample belongs to a study of OX40 agonist ivuxolimab in advanced cancers. In the study overall: Ivuxolimab was a fully human IgG2 agonistic monoclonal antibody targeting the costimulatory receptor OX40 (CD134). Peripheral TCRbeta sequencing aimed to test whether ivuxolimab altered TCR sequence diversity and caused clonal T-cell expansion. Intravenous ivuxolimab was administered to patients every 2 weeks at six dose levels: 0.01, 0.1, 0.3, 1.5, 3 and 10 mg/kg. The dose-escalation cohort was about 86% male with a mean age of about 60 years, ranging from roughly 20 to 80. The monotherapy dose-escalation portion (N of about 52 patients) of the phase I ivuxolimab trial is reported in the paper. Three dose-escalation patients achieved partial responses, one with hepatocellular carcinoma and two with cutaneous melanoma. Of the approximately 54 dose-escalation patients, hepatocellular carcinoma was present in around 19, melanoma in approximately 15, renal cell carcinoma in 9 and head and neck cancer in 9. Prior anti-PD-1, anti-PD-L1 or anti-CTLA-4 therapy was permitted, and checkpoint inhibitors had been received by around 39% of dose-escalation patients. On the study overall, not on this receptor specifically: After ivuxolimab, expanded clones were on average more numerous among CD8+ T cells than among CD4+ T cells. In the 0.1-3.0 mg/kg groups, partial responders had among the lowest normalized peripheral clonal expansion, particularly in CD8+ T cells. Antigen specificity was not determined for the clonally expanded peripheral T cells. At doses of 0.1 to 3.0 mg/kg, clonal expansion of both CD4+ and CD8+ T cells in blood was seen between baseline and week 6. Low levels of normalized T-cell clonal expansion were also seen in some patients who did not respond.

CDR1 is given as PRHDT and CDR2 as FYEKMQ, both from the germline V gene (reference sequence). Trimming leaves V shorter by 5 bases and J shorter by 7 bases, with the junction holding 11 bases beyond the gene matches. The CDR3 goes from the cysteine to the phenylalanine over 17 residues. Only the CDR3 part of the read is kept: 51 bases, read in frame from the first base. Genomic DNA was extracted from sorted cells for sequencing of the TCRbeta CDR3 region. TCRbeta CDR3 regions were sequenced using the immunoSEQ Assay. Here the immuneACCESS table is served through TCRdb, limited to in-frame sequences with V and J called. Missing clones are a known gap in these copies; in checked studies unresolved V genes cover under half, and the rest lacks a known reason. Present in this sample are some 50,000 clones, less than 85% of which were seen just once. Approximately 3.1% of the sample is taken by the ten largest.

The chain is made from TRBV13 and TRBJ2-2; 12 bases in the middle match TRBD2. The source was CD4+ or CD8+ T cells sorted from blood, collected in a trial of the OX40 agonist ivuxolimab. The source of this sequence is an adult with an advanced solid tumor such as melanoma, head and neck, liver or kidney cancer. Here the CDR3 is given as CASSRRLAGGPNGELFF. The nucleotides are TGTGCCAGCAGCAGACGGCTAGCGGGGGGGCCGAACGGGGAGCTGTTTTTT.